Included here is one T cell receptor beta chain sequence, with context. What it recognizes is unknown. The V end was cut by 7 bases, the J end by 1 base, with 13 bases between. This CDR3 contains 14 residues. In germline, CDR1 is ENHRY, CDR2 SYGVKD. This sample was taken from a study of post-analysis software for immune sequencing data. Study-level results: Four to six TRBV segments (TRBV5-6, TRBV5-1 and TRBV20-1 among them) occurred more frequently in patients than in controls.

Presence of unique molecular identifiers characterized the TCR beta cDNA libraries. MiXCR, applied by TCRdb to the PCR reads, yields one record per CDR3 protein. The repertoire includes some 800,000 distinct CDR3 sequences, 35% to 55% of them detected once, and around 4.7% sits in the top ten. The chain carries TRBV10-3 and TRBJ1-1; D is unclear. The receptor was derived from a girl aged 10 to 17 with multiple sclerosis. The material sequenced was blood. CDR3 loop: CAITSGAQNTEAFF. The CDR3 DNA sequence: TGTGCCATCACCTCGGGAGCGCAGAACACTGAAGCTTTCTTT.